These 28 T cell receptor beta chains originate from one sample sequenced in a study of OX40 agonist ivuxolimab in advanced cancers. Produced via immunoSEQ multiplex PCR; TCRdb's table is partial and in-frame only. Of about 82,000 clones in the sample, about 91% were seen once. This specimen consisted of CD4+ or CD8+ T cells sorted from blood, obtained in a trial of the OX40 agonist ivuxolimab. The receptors derive from an adult with an advanced solid tumor such as melanoma, head and neck, liver or kidney cancer.

The V and J genes are TRBV23-1 and TRBJ2-2; 8 nucleotides align to TRBD1. TRBV23-1 is given ORF status, its function remaining uncertain. The CDR3 is 15 residues long. V lost 8 bases, J lost 5 bases, and 10 bases stayed unmatched. The CDR3 loop is CASLGQGALTGELFF. CDR3 nucleotide sequence: TGCGCCAGCCTCGGGCAGGGGGCGCTAACCGGGGAGCTGTTTTTT.

The chain recombines TRBV11-3 with TRBJ2-2, with 8 bases that match TRBD2. Germline CDR1 is SGHNT and CDR2 is YENEEA. The CDR3 runs 13 residues. With V trimmed by 6 bases and J by 5 bases, 2 bases remained unmatched. The CDR3 sequence is CASSSGGTGELFF. The CDR3 DNA reads TGTGCCAGCAGTTCGGGGGGGACCGGGGAGCTGTTTTTT.

The V call is TRBV11-2, the J call TRBJ2-7; TRBD2 might be the D (6 bases). Germline CDR1 reads SGHAT; CDR2 reads FQNNGV. This CDR3 is built from 15 residues. Trimming left V 3 bases short and J 7 bases short, with 19 bases between. This CDR3 is CASSFPLGLSVEQYF. The CDR3 nucleotides are TGTGCCAGCAGCTTCCCCTTGGGACTGTCCGTAGAGCAGTACTTC.

The chain uses TRBV4-1 and TRBJ2-7; D is undetermined. The CDR3 has 15 residues. Germline V gives CDR1 MGHRA, CDR2 YSYEKL. V shed 0 bases and J shed 2 bases, with 11 bases lying between them. CDR3 sequence reads: CASSQEGNGPYEQYF. CDR3 DNA: TGCGCCAGCAGCCAAGAAGGCAACGGCCCCTACGAGCAGTACTTC.

The count of this clone is one. This chain joins TRBV2 and TRBJ2-3; 9 bases line up with TRBD1. CDR1 is SNHLY, CDR2 FYNNEI, per germline. This CDR3 contains 14 residues. V gave up 3 bases and J gave up 5 bases; unmatched junction bases: 3. The CDR3 reads CASSDRQGEDTQYF. As DNA, the CDR3 is TGTGCCAGCAGTGATCGACAGGGGGAAGATACGCAGTATTTT.

V is TRBV4-3 and J is TRBJ2-3; 8 nucleotides match TRBD2. Looked up from germline, CDR1 is LGHNA and CDR2 is YSLEER. V lost 0 bases, J lost 7 bases, and 12 bases stayed unmatched. The CDR3 covers 17 residues. The CDR3: CASSQELGLAGFYTQYF. The CDR3 DNA is TGCGCCAGCAGCCAAGAACTGGGGCTAGCGGGTTTTTATACGCAGTATTTT.

The gene calls are TRBV7-9 and TRBJ2-1; no clear D gene. Germline V lookup: CDR1 SEHNR, CDR2 FQNEAQ (reference sequence). CDR3 length equals 13 residues. V was trimmed by 4 bases and J by 9 bases, leaving 13 bases between them. CDR3 sequence (DNA): TGTGCCAGCAGCTCGTCTACGGACGCTGAGCAGTTCTTC. Translating it yields CASSSSTDAEQFF.

A note on this clone: One junction end disagrees with the germline gene, perhaps due to a read error. The rearrangement uses TRBV7-7 and TRBJ2-5; D possibly corresponds to TRBD1 (6 bases). CDR3 length equals 15 residues. Germline CDR1 reads SSHAT; CDR2 reads FNYEAQ (reference sequence). The CDR3 loop is CASSLLGTWQETQYF. CDR3 bases: TGTGCTAGCAGCTTGCTCGGGACATGGCAAGAGACCCAGTACTTC.

This clone appeared a single time. The rearrangement joins TRBV10-2 to TRBJ2-1, with D perhaps matching TRBD2 (5 bases). The germline V and J ends were trimmed by 6 bases and 1 base, with 16 bases remaining between them. This CDR3 is 16 amino acids long. The germline CDR1 and CDR2 sequences are WSHSY and SAAADI. The CDR3, as DNA: TGCGCCAGCAGAGATCTTCGAGCGGATTCCTACAATGAGCAGTTCTTC. Translating it yields CASRDLRADSYNEQFF.

The chain combines TRBV29-1 with TRBJ2-5; tentatively, D is TRBD1 (5 bases). Germline lookup yields CDR1 SQVTM and CDR2 ANQGSEA. V was trimmed by 4 bases and J by 5 bases, leaving 14 bases between them. This CDR3 spans 13 amino acids. CDR3 DNA: TGCAGCGTTGTCATGCAGGGTCCGGAGACCCAGTACTTC. Its protein is CSVVMQGPETQYF.

The chain is built from TRBV14 and TRBJ1-3, with a weak D call TRBD1 (6 bases). Germline CDR1 is SGHDN and CDR2 is FVKESK. The ends were cut back, 4 bases at V and 3 bases at J, with 10 bases in the middle. CDR3 size: 14 residues. Here the CDR3 DNA reads TGTGCCAGCAGCCCGCGGACAGTTGGAAACACCATATATTTT. Translated, it gives CASSPRTVGNTIYF.

The CDR3 DNA reads as TGTGCCAGCAGTACCGGGACAATGACCTACGAGCAGTACTTC. Translating gives CASSTGTMTYEQYF. The chain joins TRBV28 to TRBJ2-7, with D possibly TRBD1 on 6 matching bases. The V and J ends lost 5 bases and 2 bases respectively, with 13 bases between them. Germline assignment: CDR1 MDHEN and CDR2 SYDVKM. This CDR3 spans 14 amino acids.

The chain has TRBV11-3 and TRBJ1-4, with 8 bases identical to TRBD1. The germline gives CDR1 SGHNT, CDR2 YENEEA. CDR3 length: 14 residues. The ends lost 5 bases at V and 7 bases at J; junction bases unmatched: 6. CDR3 DNA sequence: TGTGCCAGCAGCCAGGACAGGGCTTCTGAAAAACTGTTTTTT. This translates into CASSQDRASEKLFF.

The rearrangement joins TRBV28 to TRBJ2-7, with 10 nucleotides matching TRBD1. The CDR3 covers 14 residues. V shed 3 bases and J 5 bases; nucleotides not matched to a gene: 4. Germline assignment: CDR1 MDHEN and CDR2 SYDVKM. The DNA of the CDR3 is TGTGCCAGCAGTTTTGGACAGGGGGTTAACGAGCAGTACTTC. It specifies CASSFGQGVNEQYF. The full variable domain, completed using reference TRBV28 and TRBJ2-7, is DVKVTQSSRYLVKRTGEKVFLECVQDMDHENMFWYRQDPGLGLRLIYFSYDVKMKEKGDIPEGYSVSREKKERFSLILESASTNQTSMYLCASSFGQGVNEQYFGPGTRLTVT.

The rearrangement joins TRBV6-6 to TRBJ1-2; D gene unclear. Per germline, CDR1 MNHNY and CDR2 SVGAGI (reference sequence). Trimming took off 8 bases at V and 5 bases at J, with 12 bases between the two ends. The CDR3 sequence is 12 residues long. Here the CDR3 DNA reads TGTGCCAGCCGTTTTACAGCGTATGGCTACACCTTC. It yields the protein CASRFTAYGYTF.

The chain carries TRBV9 and TRBJ1-5; TRBD1 agrees at 8 bases. The CDR3 runs to 15 residues. The germline gives CDR1 SGDLS, CDR2 YYNGEE. The ends lost 3 bases at V and 9 bases at J; junction bases unmatched: 11. CDR3 protein: CASSGQGLSGSPQHF. CDR3 bases: TGTGCCAGCAGCGGACAGGGGCTTTCAGGATCGCCCCAGCATTTT. Based on the CDR3 plus reference TRBV9 and TRBJ1-5, the full variable domain is DSGVTQTPKHLITATGQRVTLRCSPRSGDLSVYWYQQSLDQGLQFLIQYYNGEERAKGNILERFSAQQFPDLHSELNLSSLELGDSALYFCASSGQGLSGSPQHFGDGTRLSIL.

This chain uses TRBV15 with TRBJ2-5; no definite D call. With 0 bases removed from V and 4 bases from J, the gap between germline ends came to 6 bases. Per germline, CDR1 LNHNV and CDR2 YYDKDF (reference sequence). The CDR3 is 13 amino acids. CDR3 in DNA: TGTGCCACCAGCAGAGATAAGGTAGAGACCCAGTACTTC. This encodes CATSRDKVETQYF.

J is TRBJ2-7 and V is TRBV27; 10 nucleotides align to TRBD2. Germline CDR1 is MNHEY and CDR2 is SMNVEV (reference sequence). The ends lost 2 bases at V and 2 bases at J; junction bases unmatched: 3. The CDR3 consists of 15 residues. CDR3 region: CASSLGTSETYEQYF. As DNA, the CDR3 is TGTGCCAGCAGTTTAGGGACTAGCGAGACCTACGAGCAGTACTTC.

This CDR3 is CASSSLAGRYEQYF. CDR3 nucleotide sequence: TGTGCCAGCAGCTCGCTAGCGGGTCGCTACGAGCAGTACTTC. The chain employs TRBV7-9 and TRBJ2-7; TRBD2 agrees at 8 bases. CDR3 length equals 14 residues. V was pared by 4 bases and J by 3 bases, with 5 bases of the junction left unmatched. CDR1 is SEHNR and CDR2 is FQNEAQ in the germline V gene (reference sequence). The full variable domain, in which reference TRBV7-9 and TRBJ2-7 provide the parts outside the CDR3, is DTGVSQNPRHKITKRGQNVTFRCDPISEHNRLYWYRQTLGQGPEFLTYFQNEAQLEKSRLLSDRFSAERPKGSFSTLEIQRTEQGDSAMYLCASSSLAGRYEQYFGPGTRLTVT.

V gene TRBV15 combines with J gene TRBJ2-3; 11 positions agree with TRBD2. This CDR3 is 17 amino acids long. V dropped 3 bases and J dropped 2; count of bases not matched to a gene: 7. Germline V gene sequence: CDR1 LNHNV, CDR2 YYDKDF (reference sequence). CDR3 DNA sequence: TGTGCCACCAGCAGCCCATTAGCGGGAGGGAACACAGATACGCAGTATTTT. This translates into CATSSPLAGGNTDTQYF.

The gene calls are TRBV5-5 and TRBJ1-5; no definite D call. This CDR3 spans 15 amino acids. Germline V gene data show CDR1 as SGHKS and CDR2 as YYEKEE (reference sequence). Trimming cost V 0 bases and J 1 base, with 8 bases left between them. In DNA, the CDR3 is TGTGCCAGCAGCTTGGCAGGATTCAGCAATCAGCCCCAGCATTTT. Protein: CASSLAGFSNQPQHF.

V and J are TRBV5-1 and TRBJ2-5; D may be TRBD1 (6 bases). Germline CDR1 and CDR2: SGHRS and YFSETQ. The V and J ends lost 4 bases and 5 bases respectively, with 24 bases between them. The CDR3 has 17 residues. The CDR3 nucleotides are TGCGCCAGCAGCGAACAGGGCCAAGGGACGGTTGGGGAGACCCAGTACTTC. Its translation is CASSEQGQGTVGETQYF.

V and J are TRBV14 and TRBJ2-1, with a possible D match to TRBD2 (5 bases). The germline CDR1 and CDR2 sequences are SGHDN and FVKESK. Between the trimmed V and J ends, which lost 6 bases and 9 bases, there was a span of 12 bases. The CDR3 runs 12 residues. This CDR3 reads CASRWSGGEQFF. CDR3 DNA sequence: TGTGCCAGCAGGTGGAGCGGAGGTGAGCAGTTCTTC.

This sequence joins TRBV7-9 and TRBJ2-7; either TRBD1 or TRBD2 may supply D (6 bases each). The CDR3 spans 17 residues. Per the germline V gene, CDR1 is SEHNR and CDR2 is FQNEAQ (reference sequence). Trimming removed 5 bases from V and 1 base from J, with 21 bases in between. CDR3 coding DNA: TGTGCCAGCAGCCCGGACAGTCTTCTAGCGCGTTCCTACGAGCAGTACTTC. This gives the protein CASSPDSLLARSYEQYF.

This clone has a single count. The chain joins TRBV7-2 to TRBJ2-7; D is uncertain. V was clipped by 0 bases and J by 4 bases, with 22 bases between them. The germline CDR1 and CDR2 sequences are SGHTA and FQGNSA. The CDR3 sequence is 18 residues long. The CDR3 DNA reads as TGTGCCAGCAGCTTAGCCTCCTCGCGCCGATCTAGGGAATACGAGCAGTACTTC. It translates to CASSLASSRRSREYEQYF.

The J gene is TRBJ2-7, the V gene TRBV6-5; D remains ambiguous. The germline V and J ends were trimmed by 2 bases and 0 bases, with 5 bases remaining between them. The CDR3 runs 13 residues. Germline V lookup: CDR1 MNHEY, CDR2 SVGAGI. The CDR3: CASSYVGSYEQYF. The CDR3, as DNA: TGTGCCAGCAGTTACGTGGGCTCCTACGAGCAGTACTTC.

The rearrangement links TRBV2 to TRBJ1-3; D is uncertain. CDR1 SNHLY and CDR2 FYNNEI come from the germline V gene. The CDR3 runs 15 residues. The V and J ends lost 4 bases and 4 bases respectively, with 14 bases between them. Here the CDR3 DNA reads TGTGCCAGCAGTGTTGGGCAGGACGGAGGAAACACCATATATTTT. Its translation: CASSVGQDGGNTIYF.

The chain joins TRBV11-3 to TRBJ2-7; D is unresolved. Per germline, CDR1 SGHNT and CDR2 YENEEA. The ends were cut back, 5 bases at V and 4 bases at J, with 9 bases in the middle. The CDR3 covers 12 residues. The CDR3 is CASSQLGYEQYF. CDR3 DNA: TGTGCCAGCAGCCAACTGGGGTACGAGCAGTACTTC.